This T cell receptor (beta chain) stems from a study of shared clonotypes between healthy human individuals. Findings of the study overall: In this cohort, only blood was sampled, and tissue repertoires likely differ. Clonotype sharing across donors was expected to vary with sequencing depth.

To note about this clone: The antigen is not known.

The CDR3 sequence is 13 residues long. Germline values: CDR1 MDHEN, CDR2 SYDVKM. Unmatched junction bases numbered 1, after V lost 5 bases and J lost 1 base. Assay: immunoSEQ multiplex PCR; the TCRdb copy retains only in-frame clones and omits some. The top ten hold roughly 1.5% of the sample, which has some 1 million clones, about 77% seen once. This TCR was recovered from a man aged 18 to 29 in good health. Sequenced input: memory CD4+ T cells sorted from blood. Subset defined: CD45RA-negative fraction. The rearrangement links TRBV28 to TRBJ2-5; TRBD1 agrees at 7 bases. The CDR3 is CASSGTVQETQYF. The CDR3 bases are TGTGCCAGCAGTGGGACAGTCCAAGAGACCCAGTACTTC.